This T cell receptor (beta chain) stems from a study of T-cell reconstitution after alpha-beta-depleted transplantation in children. Study results and limitations: Two months or so post-transplant, alpha-beta T cells reportedly derived from several hundred expanded graft clones. At one year after transplant, newly produced T cells mostly accounted for T-cell counts and diversity. Surviving recipient cells, namely T cells and thymic progenitors, were the source of high day-60 TCRbeta diversity in some patients.

Unique molecular identifiers featured in how the TCRbeta library was prepared. TCRdb passed the PCR reads through MiXCR, listing each CDR3 protein once. This sample yields some 70,000 distinct CDR3 sequences, of which around 4.7% are seen a single time; around 18% belongs to the top ten. The germline CDR1 and CDR2 sequences are SGHTA and FQGNSA. V gave up 1 base and J gave up 1 base; unmatched junction bases: 0. This CDR3 spans 16 amino acids. Many counts were recorded for this clonotype. Its antigen is undetermined. The receptor comes from a boy in the first two years of life who had a stem cell transplant for acute myeloid leukemia, so the T cells may come from the graft donor. The chain recombines TRBV7-2 with TRBJ2-3; TRBD2 aligns across 12 bases. The starting material was PBMCs, mostly from graft donor cells, obtained 180 days after TCRalphabeta/CD19-depleted stem cell transplant. The CDR3, as DNA: TGTGCCAGCAGCTTAGGACTAGCGGGGGGCACAGATACGCAGTATTTT. Translation gives CASSLGLAGGTDTQYF.